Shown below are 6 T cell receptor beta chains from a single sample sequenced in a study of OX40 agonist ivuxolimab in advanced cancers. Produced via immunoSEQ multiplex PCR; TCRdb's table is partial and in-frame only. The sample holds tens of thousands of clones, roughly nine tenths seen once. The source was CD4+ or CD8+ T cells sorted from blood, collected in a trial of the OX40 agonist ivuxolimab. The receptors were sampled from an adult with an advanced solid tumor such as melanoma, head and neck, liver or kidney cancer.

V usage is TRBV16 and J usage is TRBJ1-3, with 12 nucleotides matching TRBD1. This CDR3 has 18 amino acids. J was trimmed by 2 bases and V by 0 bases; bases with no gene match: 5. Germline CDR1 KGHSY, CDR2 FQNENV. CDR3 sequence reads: CASSQSSGQGATGNTIYF. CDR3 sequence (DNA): TGTGCCAGCAGCCAATCGTCGGGACAGGGGGCGACTGGAAACACCATATATTTT. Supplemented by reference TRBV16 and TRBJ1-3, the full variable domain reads GEEVAQTPKHLVRGEGQKAKLYCAPIKGHSYVFWYQQVLKNEFKFLISFQNENVFDETGMPKERFSAKCLPNSPCSLEIQATKLEDSAVYFCASSQSSGQGATGNTIYFGEGSWLTVV.

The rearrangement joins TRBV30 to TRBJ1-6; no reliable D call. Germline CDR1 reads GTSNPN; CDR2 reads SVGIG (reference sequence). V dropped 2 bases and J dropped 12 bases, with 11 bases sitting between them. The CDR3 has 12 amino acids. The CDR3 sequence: CAWSLKFGPLHF. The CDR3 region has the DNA TGTGCCTGGAGTTTGAAGTTCGGACCCCTCCACTTT.

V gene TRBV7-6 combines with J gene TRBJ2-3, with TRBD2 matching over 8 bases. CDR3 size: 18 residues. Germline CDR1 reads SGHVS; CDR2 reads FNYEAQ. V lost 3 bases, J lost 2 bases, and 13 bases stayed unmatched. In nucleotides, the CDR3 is TGTGCCAGCAGCTTGGGGAGCGGGAGTACGTCCCCCACAGATACGCAGTATTTT. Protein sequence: CASSLGSGSTSPTDTQYF.

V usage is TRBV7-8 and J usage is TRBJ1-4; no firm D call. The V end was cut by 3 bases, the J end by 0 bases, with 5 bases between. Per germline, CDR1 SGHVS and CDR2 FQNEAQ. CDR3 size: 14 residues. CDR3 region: CASSFGATNEKLFF. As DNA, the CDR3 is TGTGCCAGCAGCTTTGGAGCAACTAATGAAAAACTGTTTTTT.

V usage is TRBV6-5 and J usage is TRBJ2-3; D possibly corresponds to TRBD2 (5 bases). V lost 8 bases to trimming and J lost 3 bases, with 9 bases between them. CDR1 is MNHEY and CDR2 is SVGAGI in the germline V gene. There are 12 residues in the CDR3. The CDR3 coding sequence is TGTGCCAGCCGCCGCGGGACAGATACGCAGTATTTT. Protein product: CASRRGTDTQYF.

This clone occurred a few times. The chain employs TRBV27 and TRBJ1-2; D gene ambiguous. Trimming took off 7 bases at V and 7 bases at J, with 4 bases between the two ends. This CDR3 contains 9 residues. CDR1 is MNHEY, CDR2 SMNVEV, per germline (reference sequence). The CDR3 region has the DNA TGTGCCAGCATCAGTGGCTACACCTTC. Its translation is CASISGYTF.